Given below is one TCR beta chain in context. Its antigen is unidentified. The read is 3 residues too short to cover the CDR3 end, so that end is filled in from the germline J gene. Germline loops: CDR1 SNHLY, CDR2 FYNNEI. The CDR3 covers 13 residues. Trimming took 7 bases from V and 7 from J, leaving 13 bases between them. The record originates from a study of Tregs in tolerant kidney transplant recipients. Study outcomes and limitations: Some patients' samples used different primers over time, so nucleotide sequences weren't comparable.

Method: immunoSEQ multiplex PCR; TCRdb's copy keeps in-frame clones and lacks some. The sample has tens of thousands of clones. The sequencing here drew on CD4+ T cells from blood, taken before the transplant. The sequence came from a human donor who received a combined kidney and bone marrow transplant. The chain is built from TRBV2 and TRBJ1-4; D gene uncertain. The chain's CDR3 is CASTSQLGEKLFF. Partial CDR3 DNA: TGTGCCAGCACATCACAGCTTGGTGAAAAA.